Listed here are 21 T cell receptor beta chains from one sample, sequenced in a study of cytomegalovirus exposure and HLA in healthy donors. Some clones are missing from TCRdb's copy, which holds only in-frame ones; the method was immunoSEQ multiplex PCR. The sample has about 170,000 clones; 85% to 90% are singletons. What was sequenced was PBMCs. The receptors originated from a woman aged 25 to 39 in good health and CMV-seronegative.

The rearrangement joins TRBV7-9 to TRBJ1-5; D remains unclear. Between the trimmed V and J ends, which lost 1 base and 0 bases, there was a span of 10 bases. This CDR3 has 16 residues. Germline CDR1 SEHNR, CDR2 FQNEAQ (reference sequence). CDR3 region: CASSLVRTDSNQPQHF. The DNA of the CDR3 is TGTGCCAGCAGCTTAGTACGAACAGATAGCAATCAGCCCCAGCATTTT.

The J gene is TRBJ2-5, the V gene TRBV20-1; TRBD1 might be the D (6 bases). This CDR3 has 11 amino acids. V was shortened by 6 bases and J by 10 bases, with 15 bases between the two germline ends. Germline V gives CDR1 DFQATT, CDR2 SNEGSKA (reference sequence). The CDR3: CSAAQLTGQYF. DNA of the CDR3: TGCAGTGCCGCCCAGTTGACAGGCCAGTACTTC.

The chain uses TRBV6-5 and TRBJ1-1; 9 bases match TRBD1. After removal of 0 bases from V and 7 bases from J, the junction contained 6 bases not matched to a gene. Germline CDR1 is MNHEY and CDR2 is SVGAGI. The length of the CDR3 is 15 residues. The CDR3 sequence is CASSYSPETGGEAFF. As DNA, the CDR3 is TGTGCCAGCAGTTACTCCCCCGAGACAGGGGGTGAAGCTTTCTTT.

This chain connects TRBV27 to TRBJ2-7, with 7 bases identical to TRBD1. Germline V gene data show CDR1 as MNHEY and CDR2 as SMNVEV (reference sequence). This CDR3 has 12 residues. V was pared by 5 bases and J by 8 bases, with 6 bases of the junction left unmatched. The chain's CDR3 is CASSRGQSKQYF. In nucleotides, the CDR3 is TGTGCCAGCAGTCGGGGACAGTCAAAGCAGTACTTC.

This clone was seen only a few times. The rearrangement links TRBV6-5 to TRBJ1-5; D unclear. Per germline, CDR1 MNHEY and CDR2 SVGAGI. The CDR3 extends over 13 amino acids. V was pared by 6 bases and J by 4 bases, with 10 bases between. The CDR3 here is CASRGSGNQPQHF. DNA for the CDR3: TGTGCCAGCAGGGGGAGTGGGAATCAGCCCCAGCATTTT.

This clone has only one observation. The gene calls are TRBV6-5 and TRBJ2-6; the match to TRBD1 covers 7 bases. V trimming: 6 bases; J trimming: 2 bases; junction bases outside the gene matches: 4. The CDR3 is 15 residues long. The germline CDR1 and CDR2 sequences are MNHEY and SVGAGI. CDR3 amino acids: CASRRQGPGANVLTF. DNA for the CDR3: TGTGCCAGCAGGCGACAGGGTCCTGGGGCCAACGTCCTGACTTTC.

The chain carries TRBV4-1 and TRBJ2-7; tentative D call: TRBD2 (5 bases). Germline V gene lookup returns CDR1 MGHRA and CDR2 YSYEKL. The CDR3 has 15 amino acids. Trimming took off 1 base at V and 3 bases at J, with 13 bases between the two ends. The CDR3 spells CASSQVYQRLYEQYF. The CDR3 coding sequence is TGCGCCAGCAGCCAAGTTTACCAGCGGCTCTACGAGCAGTACTTC.

V is TRBV7-4 and J is TRBJ2-7; the match to TRBD1 covers 7 bases. The germline CDR1 and CDR2 sequences are SGHVT and SQSDAQ. The ends lost 3 bases at V and 6 bases at J; junction bases unmatched: 8. The CDR3 totals 14 residues. The CDR3 sequence: CASSFTGVACEQYF. CDR3 in DNA: TGTGCCAGCAGCTTTACAGGGGTGGCCTGCGAGCAGTACTTC. Together with reference TRBV7-4 and TRBJ2-7, the CDR3 gives the full variable domain: GAGVSQSPRYKVAKRGRDVALRCDSISGHVTLYWYRQTLGQGSEVLTYSQSDAQRDKSGRPSGRFSAERPERSVSTLKIQRTEQGDSAVYLCASSFTGVACEQYFGPGTRLTVT.

The rearrangement joins TRBV15 to TRBJ1-1; D remains ambiguous. V lost 0 bases and J 6 bases, leaving 5 bases between the germline ends. The CDR3 has 12 residues. Germline V gene lookup returns CDR1 LNHNV and CDR2 YYDKDF (reference sequence). CDR3 sequence: CATSRDLSEAFF. For the CDR3, the DNA is TGTGCCACCAGCAGAGATCTCTCTGAAGCTTTCTTT.

This clone was seen ten or more times. The chain has TRBV2 and TRBJ1-6; no definite D call. The CDR3 has 16 amino acids. The ends were cut back, 3 bases at V and 7 bases at J, with 16 bases in the middle. Germline-derived CDR1 and CDR2 are SNHLY and FYNNEI. CDR3 sequence: CASSEIHTLENSPLHF. CDR3 coding DNA: TGTGCCAGCAGTGAGATTCATACCCTGGAGAATTCACCCCTCCACTTT.

This clone was seen just once. The J gene is TRBJ2-7, the V gene TRBV7-5; the table's D call, TRBD1, was not checked against the DNA. TRBV7-5 is a documented pseudogene. The CDR3 runs to 15 residues. As DNA, the CDR3 is TGTGTCAGAAGCTTAAATGGCAGGGGTGGGGCCGAGCAGTACTTC. It specifies CVRSLNGRGGAEQYF.

The chain uses TRBV5-1 and TRBJ2-2; D is unclear. V was clipped by 1 base and J by 6 bases, with 10 bases between them. Germline CDR1 SGHRS, CDR2 YFSETQ. The CDR3 sequence is 14 residues long. CDR3 amino acids: CASSLLAPAGELFF. The CDR3 DNA reads as TGCGCCAGCAGCTTGCTGGCTCCCGCCGGGGAGCTGTTTTTT.

The CDR3, as DNA: TGCGCCAGCAGCCCGCAGGGGGACGAGCCTTCCTACGAGCAGTACTTC. Translating it yields CASSPQGDEPSYEQYF. The rearrangement links TRBV4-3 to TRBJ2-7; TRBD1 matches at 7 bases. The trim removed 4 bases at V and 1 base at J, leaving 10 bases unmatched. Germline V gene lookup returns CDR1 LGHNA and CDR2 YSLEER. CDR3 length: 16 amino acids.

This rearrangement joins TRBV5-1 to TRBJ1-4; a possible D gene is TRBD1 (5 bases). The CDR3 runs to 15 residues. Germline loops: CDR1 SGHRS, CDR2 YFSETQ. V lost 0 bases to trimming and J lost 4 bases, with 10 bases between them. The CDR3 here is CASSLALQGNEKLFF. CDR3 coding DNA: TGCGCCAGCAGCTTGGCCCTTCAGGGTAATGAAAAACTGTTTTTT.

This chain uses TRBV6-5 with TRBJ2-7; D is undetermined. The CDR3 extends over 14 amino acids. Germline V gene sequence: CDR1 MNHEY, CDR2 SVGAGI. Deletions cut 0 bases from V and 1 base from J, with 7 bases between. CDR3 coding DNA: TGTGCCAGCAGTTACTCGAGAGGATCCTACGAGCAGTACTTC. The encoded protein is CASSYSRGSYEQYF.

V gene TRBV19 combines with J gene TRBJ1-1; TRBD1 matches at 7 bases. This CDR3 spans 13 amino acids. Germline V gives CDR1 LNHDA, CDR2 SQIVND (reference sequence). V dropped 6 bases and J dropped 4; count of bases not matched to a gene: 5. CDR3 loop: CASSRDSFTEAFF. As DNA, the CDR3 is TGTGCCAGTAGCCGGGACAGCTTCACTGAAGCTTTCTTT.

CDR3 residues: CASSGIQGPLYNEQFF. The CDR3 nucleotides read TGTGCCAGCAGCGGTATACAGGGGCCGCTTTACAATGAGCAGTTCTTC. The V and J genes are TRBV5-6 and TRBJ2-1; 7 bases are a match to TRBD1. Germline CDR1 SGHDT, CDR2 YYEEEE. The CDR3 has 16 amino acids. With V trimmed by 4 bases and J by 4 bases, 11 bases remained unmatched.

The rearrangement links TRBV5-1 to TRBJ2-1, with 9 bases lining up with TRBD2. From germline, CDR1 is SGHRS and CDR2 YFSETQ. The CDR3 is 18 residues long. J was trimmed by 4 bases and V by 4 bases; bases with no gene match: 15. The CDR3 loop reads CASSPSVKGAGGYNEQFF. CDR3 in DNA: TGCGCCAGCAGCCCCTCGGTTAAGGGAGCGGGGGGTTACAATGAGCAGTTCTTC.

V gene TRBV6-5 combines with J gene TRBJ1-2, with unresolved D. This CDR3 comprises 14 residues. The germline V gene has CDR1 MNHEY and CDR2 SVGAGI. V lost 5 bases, J lost 2 bases, and 12 bases lay in between. The CDR3 sequence: CASSPHGVNYGYTF. CDR3 bases: TGTGCCAGCAGTCCCCACGGAGTAAACTATGGCTACACCTTC.

The chain joins TRBV23-1 to TRBJ1-3; D is ambiguous. TRBV23-1 is an ORF, and what it does is uncertain. Deletions cut 2 bases from V and 0 bases from J, with 5 bases between. CDR3 length equals 14 residues. The CDR3 sequence: CASSQLSSGNTIYF. The CDR3 bases are TGCGCCAGCAGTCAACTCTCCTCTGGAAACACCATATATTTT.

The chain employs TRBV5-1 and TRBJ2-2, with a possible D match to TRBD2 (5 bases). V shed 6 bases and J shed 1 base, with 16 bases lying between them. CDR3 length: 16 amino acids. From germline, CDR1 is SGHRS and CDR2 YFSETQ. CDR3 in DNA: TGCGCCAGCAACCCCGAGCTTGGGAGGAACACCGGGGAGCTGTTTTTT. This encodes CASNPELGRNTGELFF.